This T cell receptor (beta chain) was identified during a study of shared clonotypes between healthy human individuals. Study information: The composition of the donors was a couple of women and a few men aged 18 to 49. Each donor's CD8 memory used one plate, CD8 naive two, each CD4 subset three. Study-wide results and caveats: About 5% was the fraction of naive CD4 clonotypes found shared across several donors. Though the depth was large, rarefaction showed that sorted-subset sequencing was incomplete.

Measured with immunoSEQ multiplex PCR; TCRdb has only the in-frame clones, and not every one. The sample shows about 2 million clones, about 95% of them seen only once. The CDR3 totals 16 residues. Germline CDR1 and CDR2: LNHNV and YYDKDF (reference sequence). Trimming removed 1 base from V and 1 base from J, with 11 bases in between. Naive CD8 isolation took CD45RO-negative cells positively selected for CCR7 and excluded terminally differentiated effector memory CD45RA+ cells. Remarks on this clone: Its antigen is unknown.

The source of this sequence is a man aged 18 to 30 in good health. This sequence joins TRBV15 and TRBJ1-3; a possible D gene is TRBD1 (5 bases). Sequenced input: naive CD8+ T cells sorted from blood. The CDR3 loop is CATSRAEEGSGNTIYF. In DNA form, the CDR3 reads TGTGCCACCAGCAGAGCGGAAGAGGGGTCTGGAAACACCATATATTTT.